Each of the 28 T cell receptor beta chains below was sequenced from the same sample in a study of blood T cell repertoires in COVID-19. Repertoires were generated with immunoSEQ multiplex PCR, while TCRdb's copy carries only in-frame clones and drops some. The sample yields 150,000 to 200,000 clones, about 84% seen once. Specimen: PBMCs or T cells enriched from blood (not recorded which). All receptors derive from a middle-aged man who had recovered from COVID-19.

This chain uses TRBV5-1 with TRBJ2-1; D perhaps matches TRBD1 (6 bases). Trimming shortened V by 0 bases and J by 5 bases, and 6 bases separated the two germline ends. Germline values: CDR1 SGHRS, CDR2 YFSETQ. This CDR3 is 13 amino acids long. The CDR3: CASSLDRDNEQFF. In DNA, the CDR3 is TGCGCCAGCAGCTTGGACAGGGACAATGAGCAGTTCTTC.

The chain is built from TRBV5-1 and TRBJ2-7; 7 bases match TRBD1. The CDR3 length is 15 residues. Germline V CDR1 and CDR2: SGHRS, YFSETQ. V was clipped by 2 bases and J by 2 bases; unmatched bases: 7. CDR3 nucleotide sequence: TGCGCCAGCAGCTTAACAGGGGTCCCAACCTACGAGCAGTACTTC. Translating gives CASSLTGVPTYEQYF.

The sample holds one count of this clone. The rearrangement uses TRBV2 and TRBJ1-5, with 9 positions matching TRBD1. The CDR3 contains 14 residues. V dropped 7 bases and J dropped 6; count of bases not matched to a gene: 7. Looked up from germline, CDR1 is SNHLY and CDR2 is FYNNEI. This CDR3 is CASTRTGVGQPQHF. The CDR3 region has the DNA TGTGCCAGCACCCGGACAGGGGTCGGTCAGCCCCAGCATTTT.

This clone was detected a few times. The chain joins TRBV9 to TRBJ2-7; D is unclear. Germline V CDR1 and CDR2: SGDLS, YYNGEE. The CDR3 extends over 12 amino acids. Trimming cost V 0 bases and J 9 bases, with 10 bases left between them. The CDR3 spells CASSVENGGQYF. CDR3 nucleotide sequence: TGTGCCAGCAGCGTAGAGAATGGCGGGCAGTACTTC.

The V and J genes are TRBV19 and TRBJ2-4; possibly TRBD1 for D (6 bases). V was trimmed by 7 bases and J by 1 base, leaving 8 bases between them. CDR3 length: 13 amino acids. Per germline, CDR1 LNHDA and CDR2 SQIVND (reference sequence). This CDR3 is CASKDRAKNIQYF. The CDR3 DNA reads TGTGCCAGTAAAGACAGGGCCAAAAACATTCAGTACTTC. Full variable domain (remainder filled in from reference TRBV19 and TRBJ2-4): DGGITQSPKYLFRKEGQNVTLSCEQNLNHDAMYWYRQDPGQGLRLIYYSQIVNDFQKGDIAEGYSVSREKKESFPLTVTSAQKNPTAFYLCASKDRAKNIQYFGAGTRLSVL.

The table lists this clone with a count of one. The V call is TRBV6-2 or TRBV6-3, the J call TRBJ2-1; D uncertain. Germline V gives CDR1 MNHEY, CDR2 SVGEGT. The V gene lost 0 bases and the J gene lost 6 bases, with 9 bases spanning the gap. CDR3 length equals 14 residues. The CDR3 protein is CASSYSPTSNEQFF. The CDR3 DNA follows: TGTGCCAGCAGTTACTCCCCGACTTCCAATGAGCAGTTCTTC.

V gene TRBV5-1 combines with J gene TRBJ2-3; D is perhaps TRBD2 (6 bases). The CDR3 has 16 amino acids. Germline V gene sequence: CDR1 SGHRS, CDR2 YFSETQ. The V and J ends lost 2 bases and 3 bases respectively, with 16 bases between them. DNA for the CDR3: TGCGCCAGCAGCTTAGGGCTAGCGTCTCGAACAGATACGCAGTATTTT. Encoded protein: CASSLGLASRTDTQYF. Supplemented by reference TRBV5-1 and TRBJ2-3, the full variable domain reads KAGVTQTPRYLIKTRGQQVTLSCSPISGHRSVSWYQQTPGQGLQFLFEYFSETQRNKGNFPGRFSGRQFSNSRSEMNVSTLELGDSALYLCASSLGLASRTDTQYFGPGTRLTVL.

This chain connects TRBV6-2 or TRBV6-3 to TRBJ2-1, with 7 bases identical to TRBD1. V shed 1 base, J shed 9 bases, and the junction held 12 bases outside the gene matches. In germline, CDR1 is MNHEY, CDR2 SVGEGT. The CDR3 length is 16 residues. The CDR3 loop reads CASSYYSTTGSPEQFF. In DNA form, the CDR3 reads TGTGCCAGCAGTTACTATAGTACGACAGGGAGCCCTGAGCAGTTCTTC.

The chain combines TRBV29-1 with TRBJ1-1; D not resolved. CDR1 and CDR2 from the germline V gene are SQVTM and ANQGSEA. The CDR3 extends over 11 amino acids. Trimming removed 2 bases from V and 6 bases from J, with 7 bases in between. CDR3: CSVETVAEAFF. In nucleotides, the CDR3 is TGCAGCGTTGAAACAGTCGCTGAAGCTTTCTTT.

The chain joins TRBV4-2 to TRBJ2-3; possibly TRBD1 for D (5 bases). The CDR3 is made up of 15 amino acids. V lost 1 base, J lost 5 bases, and 13 bases lay in between. CDR1 LGHNA and CDR2 YNFKEQ come from the germline V gene. In DNA, the CDR3 is TGTGCCAGCAGCCAAGGGCAGGGTTTGGGAGATACGCAGTATTTT. Residues: CASSQGQGLGDTQYF.

The V gene is TRBV7-2, the J gene TRBJ2-7, with a weak D call TRBD2 (7 bases). Trimming took off 1 base at V and 2 bases at J, with 18 bases between the two ends. Germline V gene sequence: CDR1 SGHTA, CDR2 FQGNSA. This CDR3 comprises 17 residues. The DNA of the CDR3 is TGTGCCAGCAGCTTAGTGGTTGGGGGGGCCCAAACCTACGAGCAGTACTTC. It codes for CASSLVVGGAQTYEQYF.

The chain uses TRBV5-1 and TRBJ2-3; the D gene is possibly TRBD2 (5 bases). The V gene lost 4 bases and the J gene lost 2 bases, with 14 bases spanning the gap. The CDR3 spans 15 residues. Germline V lookup: CDR1 SGHRS, CDR2 YFSETQ. The CDR3, as DNA: TGCGCCAGCAGCATAGGACTCCCCGACACAGATACGCAGTATTTT. Residues: CASSIGLPDTDTQYF.

The chain recombines TRBV5-1 with TRBJ2-3; D gene uncertain. The V end was cut by 4 bases, the J end by 5 bases, with 8 bases between. Germline V gives CDR1 SGHRS, CDR2 YFSETQ. The CDR3 consists of 12 residues. This CDR3 reads CASSDNLDTQYF. As DNA, the CDR3 is TGCGCCAGCAGCGACAATTTAGATACGCAGTATTTT. Full variable domain (rest looked up from reference TRBV5-1 and TRBJ2-3): KAGVTQTPRYLIKTRGQQVTLSCSPISGHRSVSWYQQTPGQGLQFLFEYFSETQRNKGNFPGRFSGRQFSNSRSEMNVSTLELGDSALYLCASSDNLDTQYFGPGTRLTVL.

This chain joins TRBV7-9 and TRBJ2-2; no clear D. Germline lookup yields CDR1 SEHNR and CDR2 FQNEAQ (reference sequence). V gave up 0 bases and J gave up 2 bases, with 7 bases separating them. CDR3 length: 15 residues. The CDR3: CASSLAAANTGELFF. The CDR3 coding sequence is TGTGCCAGCAGCTTAGCTGCGGCAAACACCGGGGAGCTGTTTTTT.

This sequence joins TRBV18 and TRBJ2-7; a possible D gene is TRBD1 (6 bases). The CDR3 contains 15 residues. V dropped 3 bases and J dropped 7 bases, with 19 bases sitting between them. The germline V gene encodes CDR1 KGHSH and CDR2 LQKENI. CDR3 in DNA: TGTGCCAGCTCACCGGGGGTGACAGACAGGTCGGAGCAGTACTTC. Its translation: CASSPGVTDRSEQYF. Full variable domain (missing parts from reference TRBV18 and TRBJ2-7): NAGVMQNPRHLVRRRGQEARLRCSPMKGHSHVYWYRQLPEEGLKFMVYLQKENIIDESGMPKERFSAEFPKEGPSILRIQQVVRGDSAAYFCASSPGVTDRSEQYFGPGTRLTVT.

The genes are TRBV5-1 and TRBJ2-1; 9 nucleotides match TRBD2. V shed 7 bases and J 0 bases; nucleotides not matched to a gene: 2. The length of the CDR3 is 14 residues. Per the germline V gene, CDR1 is SGHRS and CDR2 is YFSETQ. The CDR3 DNA is TGCGCCAGCTGTAGCGGGGGCTCCTACAATGAGCAGTTCTTC. It yields the protein CASCSGGSYNEQFF. Combining the CDR3 with reference TRBV5-1 and TRBJ2-1 gives the whole variable domain KAGVTQTPRYLIKTRGQQVTLSCSPISGHRSVSWYQQTPGQGLQFLFEYFSETQRNKGNFPGRFSGRQFSNSRSEMNVSTLELGDSALYLCASCSGGSYNEQFFGPGTRLTVL.

The rearrangement links TRBV25-1 to TRBJ1-4; 8 bases fit TRBD1. Germline CDR1 MGHDK, CDR2 SYGVNS. The CDR3 loop spans 15 amino acids. The trim removed 4 bases at V and 6 bases at J, leaving 7 bases unmatched. CDR3 DNA sequence: TGTGCCAGCAGTGGACAGGGGCCAGGGTATGAAAAACTGTTTTTT. Protein: CASSGQGPGYEKLFF.

This clone was counted a few times. The chain employs TRBV5-1 and TRBJ1-1, with D possibly being TRBD1 (6 bases). Germline CDR1 and CDR2: SGHRS and YFSETQ. The CDR3 sequence is 14 residues long. Trimming stripped 3 bases from V and 4 bases from J, with 13 bases between. The CDR3 sequence: CASSSGERGTEAFF. CDR3 sequence (DNA): TGCGCCAGCAGCTCAGGGGAGAGGGGCACTGAAGCTTTCTTT.

This chain uses TRBV6-5 with TRBJ1-2, with 7 bases matching TRBD1. Trimming removed 6 bases from V and 2 bases from J; junction bases left unmatched: 6. The CDR3 contains 14 residues. From germline, CDR1 is MNHEY and CDR2 SVGAGI. Here the CDR3 DNA reads TGTGCCAGCAGCCAAGAGACAGGGAACTATGGCTACACCTTC. It yields the protein CASSQETGNYGYTF.

J is TRBJ2-3 and V is TRBV7-2; a weak D match, TRBD1 (5 bases). Germline CDR1 reads SGHTA; CDR2 reads FQGNSA. The length of the CDR3 is 16 residues. Between the trimmed V and J ends, which lost 5 bases and 4 bases, there was a span of 19 bases. DNA of the CDR3: TGTGCCAGCAGCCCACGGCAGGGTAGGGGTTCAGATACGCAGTATTTT. Amino acid sequence: CASSPRQGRGSDTQYF. Full variable domain (missing parts from reference TRBV7-2 and TRBJ2-3): GAGVSQSPSNKVTEKGKDVELRCDPISGHTALYWYRQSLGQGLEFLIYFQGNSAPDKSGLPSDRFSAERTGGSVSTLTIQRTQQEDSAVYLCASSPRQGRGSDTQYFGPGTRLTVL.

The rearrangement joins TRBV27 to TRBJ2-7; 9 positions agree with TRBD1. The germline gives CDR1 MNHEY, CDR2 SMNVEV (reference sequence). J lost 4 bases, V lost 5 bases, and 9 bases had no gene match. The CDR3 is made up of 15 amino acids. This CDR3 is CASSATIGTGYEQYF. CDR3 sequence (DNA): TGTGCCAGCAGTGCTACGATCGGGACAGGGTACGAGCAGTACTTC.

The chain carries TRBV7-3 and TRBJ1-1; possibly TRBD1 for D (6 bases). There are 16 residues in the CDR3. In germline, CDR1 is SGHTA, CDR2 FQGTGA. V lost 2 bases and J lost 3, with 16 bases in between. CDR3 region: CASSLGGRGVDTEAFF. In nucleotides, the CDR3 is TGTGCCAGCAGCTTAGGCGGCAGGGGAGTTGACACTGAAGCTTTCTTT.

V gene TRBV7-8 combines with J gene TRBJ1-5, with no clear D. CDR1 SGHVS and CDR2 FQNEAQ come from the germline V gene. Trimming left V 2 bases short and J 9 bases short, with 17 bases between. CDR3 length equals 15 residues. Written as DNA, the CDR3 is TGTGCCAGCAGCTTATTCCGGGGTGGGTCAGGGCCCCAGCATTTT. It specifies CASSLFRGGSGPQHF.

V and J are TRBV5-1 and TRBJ2-3; 8 bases line up with TRBD1. Trimming cost V 1 base and J 6 bases; bases outside gene matches: 4. The CDR3 runs 14 residues. Germline V gives CDR1 SGHRS, CDR2 YFSETQ. The CDR3 sequence: CASSLQGAKDTQYF. The CDR3 DNA reads as TGCGCCAGCAGCTTGCAGGGGGCTAAGGATACGCAGTATTTT. Variable domain in full (rest from reference TRBV5-1 and TRBJ2-3): KAGVTQTPRYLIKTRGQQVTLSCSPISGHRSVSWYQQTPGQGLQFLFEYFSETQRNKGNFPGRFSGRQFSNSRSEMNVSTLELGDSALYLCASSLQGAKDTQYFGPGTRLTVL.

V usage is TRBV7-6 and J usage is TRBJ1-1, with D possibly matching TRBD1 (5 bases). Trimming removed 7 bases from V and 0 bases from J, with 9 bases in between. CDR3 length: 13 residues. The germline CDR1 and CDR2 sequences are SGHVS and FNYEAQ. CDR3 residues: CASTGPMNTEAFF. The DNA for the CDR3 is TGTGCCAGCACAGGGCCCATGAACACTGAAGCTTTCTTT.

This chain links TRBV3-1 (or the pseudogene TRBV3-2) with TRBJ2-4, with 7 bases matching TRBD2. The CDR3 sequence is 16 residues long. Germline CDR1 and CDR2: LGHDT and YNNKEL (reference sequence). Unmatched junction bases numbered 9, after V lost 4 bases and J lost 3 bases. CDR3 nucleotides: TGTGCCAGCAGCCCCGGACTAGTAAGGGGCAAAAACATTCAGTACTTC. As protein: CASSPGLVRGKNIQYF.

The chain joins TRBV20-1 to TRBJ1-1; no definite D call. The V gene's germline CDR1 is DFQATT and CDR2 SNEGSKA (reference sequence). The ends were cut back, 6 bases at V and 8 bases at J, with 13 bases in the middle. The CDR3 consists of 11 residues. The CDR3 region has the DNA TGCAGTGCCCTAGACTACAGAGAAGCTTTCTTT. This encodes CSALDYREAFF.

The rearrangement uses TRBV5-1 and TRBJ2-2; 12 bases align to TRBD2. This CDR3 contains 16 residues. Germline lookup yields CDR1 SGHRS and CDR2 YFSETQ. V trimming: 4 bases; J trimming: 2 bases; junction bases outside the gene matches: 3. The CDR3 DNA follows: TGCGCCAGCAGCGAACTAGCGGGGGGAAACACCGGGGAGCTGTTTTTT. Its translation is CASSELAGGNTGELFF.